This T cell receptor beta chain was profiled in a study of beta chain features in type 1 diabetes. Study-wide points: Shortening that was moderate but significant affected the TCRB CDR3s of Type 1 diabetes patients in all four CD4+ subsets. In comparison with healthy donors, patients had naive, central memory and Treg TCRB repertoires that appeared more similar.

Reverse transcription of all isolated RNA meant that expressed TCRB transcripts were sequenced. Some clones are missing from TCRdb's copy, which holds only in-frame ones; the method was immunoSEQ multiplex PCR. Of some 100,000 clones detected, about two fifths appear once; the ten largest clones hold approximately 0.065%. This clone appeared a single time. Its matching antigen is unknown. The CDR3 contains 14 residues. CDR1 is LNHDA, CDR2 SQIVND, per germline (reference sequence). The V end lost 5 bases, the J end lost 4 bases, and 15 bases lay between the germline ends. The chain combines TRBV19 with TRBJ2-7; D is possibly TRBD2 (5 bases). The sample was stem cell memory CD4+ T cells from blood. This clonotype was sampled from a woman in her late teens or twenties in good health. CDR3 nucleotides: TGTGCCAGTAGTTCGGCGGACTGGCAGTACGAGCAGTACTTC. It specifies CASSSADWQYEQYF.